Listed below are T cell receptor beta chains from one sample, sequenced in a study of T cells in Graves' hyperthyroidism and ophthalmopathy. TCRdb reprocessed the multiplex PCR reads with MiXCR, giving one entry per CDR3 protein. The data contain over 250,000 distinct CDR3 sequences, around 22% of them singletons. Sequenced: blood. The receptors were gathered from a man aged 30-40 years with Graves' ophthalmopathy. Each CDR3 is given without its conserved first and last residue. Expanded clones are given a class, and other clones once, few, many or no size at all.

CDR3,J,V,size
SAVGQIINEQF,TRBJ2-1,TRBV20-1,.
ASSQVRDSTDTQY,TRBJ2-3,TRBV3-1,.
ASSRQGRLVNSPLH,TRBJ1-6,TRBV28,.
ASSSIRGPDSYEQY,TRBJ2-7,TRBV11-2,few
ASSPTSRAYEQY,TRBJ2-7,TRBV11-2,many
ASRGGLAFDEQF,TRBJ2-1,TRBV12-3/TRBV12-4,.
AWRHSAGNIQY,TRBJ2-4,TRBV30,.
ASSRSGILPYNEQF,TRBJ2-1,TRBV12-3/TRBV12-4,.
ATSRDDRAQH,TRBJ1-5,TRBV15,.
ASSQGTVGAQH,TRBJ1-5,TRBV3-1,few
ASSLDSGGRRETQY,TRBJ2-5,TRBV5-1,.
ASSPMGQSSYNEQF,TRBJ2-1,TRBV7-9,few
SVDSGSATNEKLF,TRBJ1-4,TRBV29-1,.
ASSPTSDSGEQY,TRBJ2-7,TRBV19,.
ASNPTGGSNQPQH,TRBJ1-5,TRBV6-1,few
ASSFVGREQY,TRBJ2-7,TRBV11-3,.
ASSSPVDQRGTDTQY,TRBJ2-3,TRBV7-3,few
ASKSSLVTDTQY,TRBJ2-3,TRBV2,many
ASRQTGGHQTQY,TRBJ2-5,TRBV28,.
ASSFTALNYEQY,TRBJ2-7,TRBV11-2,many
ASREWTDSTGELF,TRBJ2-2,TRBV6-1,.
ASSTRGGDRGLYQY,TRBJ2-5,TRBV12-3/TRBV12-4,few
ATSRPGGPTDTQY,TRBJ2-3,TRBV24-1,.
ASSFGLAGVYEQY,TRBJ2-7,TRBV5-6,few
ASSYSSGTPGSGELF,TRBJ2-2,TRBV6-5,few
ASSLGSQEFYEQY,TRBJ2-7,TRBV5-1,.
ASSSTGNEQY,TRBJ2-7,TRBV11-2,many
ASSLVGGQGYEQY,TRBJ2-7,TRBV11-2,many
ASSLMVASNTEAF,TRBJ1-1,TRBV12-3/TRBV12-4,many
ASSSGQGHEKLF,TRBJ1-4,TRBV5-1,.